One sample yielded the 15 T cell receptor beta chains listed below, sequenced in a study of T cells expressing NK-cell markers. TCRdb re-called the 5' RACE reads and shows each CDR3 protein once, DNA omitted. The listing contains about 120,000 distinct CDR3 sequences. Sequencing was performed on blood T cells: a sorted CD56 or NKG2C T cell subset, CD4+ or CD8+ T cells, or bulk PBMC T cells (not recorded which). All receptors derive from a woman between 18 and 69 years old in good health.

The chain has TRBV5-5 and TRBJ2-7. Germline assignment: CDR1 SGHKS and CDR2 YYEKEE (reference sequence). The CDR3 totals 15 residues. The CDR3 sequence is CASSLARGSGYEQYF. The complete variable domain, with remaining parts taken from reference TRBV5-5 and TRBJ2-7, reads DAGVTQSPTHLIKTRGQQVTLRCSPISGHKSVSWYQQVLGQGPQFIFQYYEKEERGRGNFPDRFSARQFPNYSSELNVNALLLGDSALYLCASSLARGSGYEQYFGPGTRLTVT.

The chain couples TRBV7-9 to TRBJ2-2; TCRdb designates TRBD1, a call that cannot be tested without DNA. Germline V gene lookup returns CDR1 SEHNR and CDR2 FQNEAQ (reference sequence). The CDR3 extends over 16 amino acids. The chain's CDR3 is CASRGKTGMNTGELFF.

This chain connects TRBV11-2 to TRBJ1-1; without DNA, the TCRdb call of TRBD1 cannot be checked. The CDR3 covers 15 residues. Germline V gene data show CDR1 as SGHAT and CDR2 as FQNNGV. CDR3 region: CASSFVPGVNTEAFF.

CDR3 sequence: CASSSLRDLAHNEQFF. The V gene is TRBV7-9, the J gene TRBJ2-1; TCRdb's D call, TRBD2, is unchecked because there is no DNA. CDR1 is SEHNR, CDR2 FQNEAQ, per germline (reference sequence). The CDR3 is 16 residues long.

The chain is built from TRBV10-1 and TRBJ2-1; with no DNA, the TCRdb D assignment of TRBD1 cannot be verified. The germline gives CDR1 WNHNN, CDR2 SYGVQD (reference sequence). The CDR3 totals 14 residues. The CDR3: CASSEDGGFDEQFF.

This chain's CDR3 is CASSQEAGLYGYTF. This chain uses TRBV4-3 with TRBJ1-2. The CDR3 extends over 14 amino acids. Germline lookup yields CDR1 LGHNA and CDR2 YSLEER.

The chain carries TRBV4-3 and TRBJ2-1; TCRdb's D call, TRBD2, is unchecked because there is no DNA. The CDR3 length is 16 residues. CDR1 LGHNA and CDR2 YSLEER come from the germline V gene. The CDR3 sequence is CASSRAGGGAMDEQFF.

The chain has TRBV6-5 and TRBJ1-1. Germline lookup yields CDR1 MNHEY and CDR2 SVGAGI. CDR3 length: 12 amino acids. CDR3 sequence: CASSSGWFEAFF.

The chain employs TRBV27 and TRBJ1-1. The CDR3 is 13 amino acids. Germline CDR1 reads MNHEY; CDR2 reads SMNVEV (reference sequence). CDR3 loop: CASSLLMNTEAFF.

The rearrangement joins TRBV6-2 or TRBV6-3 to TRBJ2-2. CDR3 length equals 13 residues. Germline CDR1 reads MNHEY; CDR2 reads SVGEGT. The CDR3 region is CASSSTLTGELFF.

V gene TRBV6-5 combines with J gene TRBJ2-1. Germline CDR1 and CDR2: MNHEY and SVGAGI. This CDR3 is 15 amino acids long. CDR3 sequence: CASSYSLETYNEQFF.

The J gene is TRBJ1-2, the V gene TRBV9; the TRBD1 assignment by TCRdb is unverifiable without DNA. Germline CDR1 is SGDLS and CDR2 is YYNGEE. There are 15 residues in the CDR3. CDR3 region: CASSVVEKGTYGYTF. The variable domain in full, completed from reference TRBV9 and TRBJ1-2, reads DSGVTQTPKHLITATGQRVTLRCSPRSGDLSVYWYQQSLDQGLQFLIQYYNGEERAKGNILERFSAQQFPDLHSELNLSSLELGDSALYFCASSVVEKGTYGYTFGSGTRLTVV.

The rearrangement joins TRBV6-5 to TRBJ1-4. CDR3 length: 14 amino acids. The germline V gene encodes CDR1 MNHEY and CDR2 SVGAGI. The CDR3: CASSYGRELEKLFF.

This rearrangement joins TRBV20-1 to TRBJ2-4. Germline CDR1 DFQATT, CDR2 SNEGSKA (reference sequence). CDR3 length: 15 amino acids. This chain's CDR3 is CSAPESSLAKNIQYF.

The chain couples TRBV12-3 or TRBV12-4 to TRBJ2-1; absent DNA, TCRdb's TRBD1 call cannot be checked. The CDR3 is 13 amino acids. CDR3: CASRTGTGIEQFF.